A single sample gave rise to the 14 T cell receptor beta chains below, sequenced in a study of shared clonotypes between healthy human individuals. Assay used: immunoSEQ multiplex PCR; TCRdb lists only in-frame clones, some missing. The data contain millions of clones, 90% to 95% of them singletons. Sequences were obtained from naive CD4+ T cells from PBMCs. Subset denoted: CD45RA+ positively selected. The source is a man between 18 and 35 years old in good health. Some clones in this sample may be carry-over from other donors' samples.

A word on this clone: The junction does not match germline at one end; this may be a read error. CDR3 protein: CPADTQYF. Written as DNA, the CDR3 is TGTCCAGCGGATACGCAGTATTTT. The chain recombines TRBV5-1 with TRBJ2-3; D unclear. The CDR3 consists of 8 residues. The V gene's germline CDR1 is SGHRS and CDR2 YFSETQ.

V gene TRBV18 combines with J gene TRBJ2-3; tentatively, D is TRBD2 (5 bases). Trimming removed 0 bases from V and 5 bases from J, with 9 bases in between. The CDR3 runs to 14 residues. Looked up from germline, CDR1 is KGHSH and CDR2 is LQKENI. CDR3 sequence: CASSPPLAGDTQYF. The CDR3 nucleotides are TGTGCCAGCTCACCACCCCTAGCCGGAGATACGCAGTATTTT.

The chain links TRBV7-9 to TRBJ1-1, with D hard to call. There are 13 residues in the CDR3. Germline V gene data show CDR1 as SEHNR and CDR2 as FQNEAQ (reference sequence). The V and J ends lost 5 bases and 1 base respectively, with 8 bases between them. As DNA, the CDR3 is TGTGCCAGCAGCGCCAACTCGAACACTGAAGCTTTCTTT. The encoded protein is CASSANSNTEAFF. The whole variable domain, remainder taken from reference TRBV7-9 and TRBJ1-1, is DTGVSQNPRHKITKRGQNVTFRCDPISEHNRLYWYRQTLGQGPEFLTYFQNEAQLEKSRLLSDRFSAERPKGSFSTLEIQRTEQGDSAMYLCASSANSNTEAFFGQGTRLTVV.

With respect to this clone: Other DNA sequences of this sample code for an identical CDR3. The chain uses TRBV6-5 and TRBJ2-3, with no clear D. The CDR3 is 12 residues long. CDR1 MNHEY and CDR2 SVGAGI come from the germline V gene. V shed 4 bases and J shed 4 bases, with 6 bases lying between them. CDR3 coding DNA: TGTGCCAGCAGTTCTCGGGCAGATACGCAGTATTTT. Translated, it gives CASSSRADTQYF.

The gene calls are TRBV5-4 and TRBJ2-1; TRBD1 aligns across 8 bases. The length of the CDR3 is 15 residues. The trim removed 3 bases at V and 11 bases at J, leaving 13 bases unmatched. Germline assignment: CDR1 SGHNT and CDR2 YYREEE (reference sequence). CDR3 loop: CASSYAGQGEGQQFF. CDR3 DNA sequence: TGTGCCAGCAGCTACGCAGGACAGGGAGAAGGCCAGCAGTTCTTC.

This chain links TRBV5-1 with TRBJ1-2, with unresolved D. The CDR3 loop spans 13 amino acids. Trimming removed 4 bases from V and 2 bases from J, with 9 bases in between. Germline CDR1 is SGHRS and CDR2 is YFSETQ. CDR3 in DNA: TGCGCCAGCAGCCCTGTGGGGAACTATGGCTACACCTTC. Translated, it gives CASSPVGNYGYTF.

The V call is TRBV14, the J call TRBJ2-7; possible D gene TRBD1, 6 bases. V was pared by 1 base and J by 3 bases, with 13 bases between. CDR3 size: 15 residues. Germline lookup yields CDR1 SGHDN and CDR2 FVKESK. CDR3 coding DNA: TGTGCCAGCAGCCAAGGACGGACAGTTTACTACGAGCAGTACTTC. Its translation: CASSQGRTVYYEQYF.

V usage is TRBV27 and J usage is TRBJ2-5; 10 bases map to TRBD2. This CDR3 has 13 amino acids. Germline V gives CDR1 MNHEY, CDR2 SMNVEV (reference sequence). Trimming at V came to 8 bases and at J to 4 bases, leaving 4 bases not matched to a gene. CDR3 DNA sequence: TGTGCCAGCCGACGACTAGCGGGAGAGACCCAGTACTTC. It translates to CASRRLAGETQYF.

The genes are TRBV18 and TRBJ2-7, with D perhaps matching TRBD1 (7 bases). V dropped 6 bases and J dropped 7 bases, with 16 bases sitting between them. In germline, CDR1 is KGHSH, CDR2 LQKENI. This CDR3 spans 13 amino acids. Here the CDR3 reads CASSWTGGGEQYF. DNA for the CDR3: TGTGCCAGCTCCTGGACAGGAGGGGGGGAGCAGTACTTC. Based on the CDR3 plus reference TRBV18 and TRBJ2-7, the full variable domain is NAGVMQNPRHLVRRRGQEARLRCSPMKGHSHVYWYRQLPEEGLKFMVYLQKENIIDESGMPKERFSAEFPKEGPSILRIQQVVRGDSAAYFCASSWTGGGEQYFGPGTRLTVT.

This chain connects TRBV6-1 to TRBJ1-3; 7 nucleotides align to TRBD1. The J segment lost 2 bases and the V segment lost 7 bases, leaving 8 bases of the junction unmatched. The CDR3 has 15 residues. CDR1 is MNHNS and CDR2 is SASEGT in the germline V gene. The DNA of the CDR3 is TGTGCCAGCAAGCTAGGACAGGCACCTGGAAACACCATATATTTT. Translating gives CASKLGQAPGNTIYF.

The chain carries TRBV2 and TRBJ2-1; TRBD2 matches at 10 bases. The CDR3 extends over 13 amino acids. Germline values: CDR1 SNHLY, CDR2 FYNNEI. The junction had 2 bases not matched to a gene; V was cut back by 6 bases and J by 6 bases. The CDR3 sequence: CASSTSGTNEQFF. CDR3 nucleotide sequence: TGTGCCAGCAGCACTAGCGGGACCAATGAGCAGTTCTTC.

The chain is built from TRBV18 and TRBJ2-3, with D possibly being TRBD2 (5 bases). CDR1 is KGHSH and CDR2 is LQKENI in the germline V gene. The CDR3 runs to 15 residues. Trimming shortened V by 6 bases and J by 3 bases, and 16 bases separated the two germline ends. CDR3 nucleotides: TGTGCCAGCTCCACCATAGCTTCGGGGACAGATACGCAGTATTTT. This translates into CASSTIASGTDTQYF.

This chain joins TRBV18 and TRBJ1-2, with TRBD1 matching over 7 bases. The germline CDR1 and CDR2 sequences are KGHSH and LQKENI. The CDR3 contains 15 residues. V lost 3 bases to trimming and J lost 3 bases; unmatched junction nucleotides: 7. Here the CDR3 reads CASSPKQGRDYGYTF. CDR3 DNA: TGTGCCAGCTCACCTAAACAGGGGAGAGACTATGGCTACACCTTC.

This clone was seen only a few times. Here the CDR3 DNA reads TGTGCCAGCAGCTTAGCATCCGGGAATGGTCAGCCCCAGCATTTT. Its protein is CASSLASGNGQPQHF. The chain has TRBV7-2 and TRBJ1-5; D is ambiguous. Trimming shortened V by 0 bases and J by 6 bases, and 12 bases separated the two germline ends. From germline, CDR1 is SGHTA and CDR2 FQGNSA. The CDR3 contains 15 residues.